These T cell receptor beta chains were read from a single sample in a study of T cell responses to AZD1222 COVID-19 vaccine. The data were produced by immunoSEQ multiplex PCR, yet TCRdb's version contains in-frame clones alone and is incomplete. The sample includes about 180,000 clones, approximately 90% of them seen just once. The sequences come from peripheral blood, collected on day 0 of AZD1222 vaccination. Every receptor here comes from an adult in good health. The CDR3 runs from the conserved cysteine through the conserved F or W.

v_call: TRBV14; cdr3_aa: CASSQGAVKSGNTIYF
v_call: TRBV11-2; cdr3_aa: CASSLGHGAGVYEQYF
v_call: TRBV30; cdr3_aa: CAWSVAGGTEQYF
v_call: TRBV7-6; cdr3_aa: CASSANTDTQYF
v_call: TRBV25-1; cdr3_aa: CASSGPGLAGPQYF
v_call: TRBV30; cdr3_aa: CAWSEDRGVYGYTF
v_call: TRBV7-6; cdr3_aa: CASSLGGHQPQHF
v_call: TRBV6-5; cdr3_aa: CASSSPRGNTEAFF
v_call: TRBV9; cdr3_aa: CASSSRTSGGTGELFF
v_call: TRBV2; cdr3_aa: CARRLGVFNEQFF
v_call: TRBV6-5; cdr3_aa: CASSRQAMNTEAFF
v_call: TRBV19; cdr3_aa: CASSIAATTNEKLFF
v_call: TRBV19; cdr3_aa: CASSTGPSGYTF